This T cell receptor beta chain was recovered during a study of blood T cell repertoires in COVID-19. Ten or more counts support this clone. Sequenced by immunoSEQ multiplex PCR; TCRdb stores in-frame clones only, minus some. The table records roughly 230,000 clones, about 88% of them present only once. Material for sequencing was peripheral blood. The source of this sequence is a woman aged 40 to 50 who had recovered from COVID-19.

This chain's CDR3 is CASSPGDYTEAFF. The CDR3 DNA sequence: TGTGCCAGCAGTCCGGGGGACTACACTGAAGCTTTCTTT. V and J are TRBV27 and TRBJ1-1, with D maybe TRBD1 (5 bases). The CDR3 contains 13 residues. V lost 5 bases, J lost 3 bases, and 10 bases lay in between. Germline V gene lookup returns CDR1 MNHEY and CDR2 SMNVEV (reference sequence).